One sample yielded the 11 T cell receptor beta chains listed below, sequenced in a study of T cells in Graves' hyperthyroidism and ophthalmopathy. The CDR3 regions of TCR beta were amplified from RNA transcripts. The HTBI primer set was used in a first-round RT-PCR of the TCR CDR3. MiXCR was run by TCRdb on the multiplex PCR reads, yielding one entry per CDR3 protein. Of approximately 610,000 distinct CDR3 sequences listed, roughly 14% are singletons. The source material was blood. These receptor sequences come from a middle-aged woman with Graves' ophthalmopathy.

In this sample, this clonotype turned up many times. The V gene is TRBV12-3 or TRBV12-4, the J gene TRBJ2-2, with D perhaps matching TRBD1 or TRBD2 (5 bases each). The CDR3 is 13 residues long. With 6 bases removed from V and 3 bases from J, the gap between germline ends came to 8 bases. CDR3 DNA sequence: TGTGCCAGCAGCGGGACCTACACCGGGGAGCTGTTTTTT. This codes for CASSGTYTGELFF.

For the CDR3, the DNA is TGCGCCAGCAGCCAAGATGGGCAGAGGAACACTGAAGCTTTCTTT. Its translation is CASSQDGQRNTEAFF. The gene calls are TRBV4-1 and TRBJ1-1; the D is unclear. Germline V gene data show CDR1 as MGHRA and CDR2 as YSYEKL. The CDR3 loop spans 15 amino acids. The V gene lost 0 bases and the J gene lost 1 base, with 9 bases spanning the gap.

This clonotype appeared a few times. V and J are TRBV24-1 and TRBJ2-2, with a possible D match to TRBD2 (6 bases). CDR3 length: 14 residues. V was trimmed by 6 bases and J by 6 bases, leaving 13 bases between them. CDR1 KGHDR and CDR2 SFDVKD come from the germline V gene. CDR3 sequence: CATSPLAGSGELFF. In DNA, the CDR3 is TGTGCCACCAGTCCCCTTGCGGGGTCCGGGGAGCTGTTTTTT.

CDR3 in amino acids: CASSIPLVWADANTGELFF. As DNA, the CDR3 is TGTGCCAGTAGTATTCCCTTGGTCTGGGCAGATGCGAACACCGGGGAGCTGTTTTTT. J is TRBJ2-2 and V is TRBV19; no clear D. The germline V and J ends were trimmed by 3 bases and 0 bases, with 20 bases remaining between them. Germline CDR1 LNHDA, CDR2 SQIVND (reference sequence). The CDR3 loop spans 19 amino acids.

The chain couples TRBV6-1 to TRBJ2-1; 11 nucleotides align to TRBD2. With 7 bases clipped from V and 5 bases from J, the junction kept 7 bases outside the gene matches. The CDR3 runs 15 residues. The V gene's germline CDR1 is MNHNS and CDR2 SASEGT. CDR3 DNA sequence: TGTGCCAGCACCTTAGCGGGAGGGCCTAACAATGAGCAGTTCTTC. Its protein product is CASTLAGGPNNEQFF.

The rearrangement uses TRBV12-3 or TRBV12-4 and TRBJ2-2; 8 bases are a match to TRBD2. The CDR3 contains 15 residues. V shed 8 bases, J shed 7 bases, and the junction held 12 bases outside the gene matches. In nucleotides, the CDR3 is TGTGCCAGCCGGGGGGAGCACCGGGGGGGCGGGGAGCTGTTTTTT. It translates to CASRGEHRGGGELFF.

This clonotype was counted ten times or more. The V gene is TRBV5-5, the J gene TRBJ2-5, with D hard to call. The germline V gene has CDR1 SGHKS and CDR2 YYEKEE (reference sequence). This CDR3 spans 14 amino acids. Trimming took 0 bases from V and 4 from J, leaving 10 bases between them. CDR3 nucleotides: TGTGCCAGCAGCTTGGATTGGAGCGCAGAGACCCAGTACTTC. Protein sequence: CASSLDWSAETQYF.

The chain is built from TRBV24-1 and TRBJ2-3; 8 bases align to TRBD2. V gave up 5 bases and J gave up 5 bases; unmatched junction bases: 8. Germline CDR1 and CDR2: KGHDR and SFDVKD. CDR3 length: 15 amino acids. As DNA, the CDR3 is TGTGCCACCAGTGCAAAAGGACTAGCCGGAGATACGCAGTATTTT. Amino acids: CATSAKGLAGDTQYF.

This clonotype was seen repeatedly, ten times or more. The rearrangement uses TRBV24-1 and TRBJ2-7, with D perhaps TRBD1 (7 bases). CDR3 size: 13 residues. Germline V CDR1 and CDR2: KGHDR, SFDVKD. Trimming cost V 3 bases and J 3 bases, with 8 bases left between them. DNA of the CDR3: TGTGCCACCAGTGATCAGGGGGGCTACGAGCAGTACTTC. Its translation is CATSDQGGYEQYF.

This clonotype was seen ten or more times. The chain joins TRBV19 to TRBJ1-2; 10 bases are a match to TRBD1. This CDR3 region has 15 residues. J gave up 5 bases and V 5 bases, and 8 bases lay outside the gene matches. CDR1 and CDR2 (germline): LNHDA, SQIVND (reference sequence). The CDR3 region is CASSLLGDRGYGYTF. The CDR3 DNA reads TGTGCCAGTAGTCTGTTAGGGGACAGGGGATATGGCTACACCTTC. Full variable domain (rest looked up from reference TRBV19 and TRBJ1-2): DGGITQSPKYLFRKEGQNVTLSCEQNLNHDAMYWYRQDPGQGLRLIYYSQIVNDFQKGDIAEGYSVSREKKESFPLTVTSAQKNPTAFYLCASSLLGDRGYGYTFGSGTRLTVV.

In its sample, this clonotype was seen a few times. The rearrangement uses TRBV5-1 and TRBJ2-2; 11 positions agree with TRBD2. The CDR3 extends over 19 amino acids. The trim removed 4 bases at V and 0 bases at J, leaving 11 bases unmatched. Per germline, CDR1 SGHRS and CDR2 YFSETQ. The CDR3 sequence: CASSTTGTSGDTNTGELFF. The CDR3 coding sequence is TGCGCCAGCAGCACAACCGGGACTAGCGGCGACACGAACACCGGGGAGCTGTTTTTT.